Below, one TCR beta chain is given with its context. Which antigen it targets is not known. Base quality data are lacking; no much larger clone is found one base away. The data were taken from a study of T cell repertoires in cytomegalovirus infection (dated 2019 in TCRdb). Looking at the study overall: Peptide stimulations targeted recently identified HLA-C-restricted CMV epitopes, whose presentation resists viral immunomodulation, together with well-studied HLA-B-restricted epitopes. Because public TCR beta signatures pointed to carriage of CMV infection together with the matching HLA type, the HLA type of each donor mattered for the analysis. Broader findings and caveats from the paper: In both this cohort and an independent roughly 400-donor cohort, the cumulative frequency of public TCR beta family members distinguished carriers of CMV infection plus the relevant HLA type. The ex vivo response was dominated by HLA-C-restricted CMV-specific TCR beta clonotypes, and the single most frequent clonotype in two of eight donors was supplied by these HLA-C-restricted clonotypes.

This specimen's treatment or condition label, interpreted: in vitro stimulation with specific CMV peptide epitopes to enrich CMV-specific T cells. Sequencing took place on an Illumina HiSeq 1500. TCRdb ran its own pipeline on the public reads, namely fastp trimming at Q25 and MiXCR clone calling, and kept in-frame beta chains. All rows with the same CDR3 protein become a single entry with the most common DNA and genes. This sample is represented by some 920,000 distinct CDR3 sequences; about a third of them were singletons. Together, the top ten hold around an eighth of the sample. The germline V gene yields SGHAT for CDR1 and FQNNGV for CDR2. The junction carries 18 bases between V and J, which are trimmed by 4 bases and 2 bases respectively. The CDR3 holds 17 amino acids from the cysteine to the phenylalanine. Just the 51-base CDR3 DNA is kept, in frame starting at base 1.

The receptor's source is a human donor in good health (CMV status not recorded). Some clones in this sample may be carry-over from other donors' samples. The sequences come from cultured CD8+ T cells from PBMCs, collected from culture after CMV antigen stimulation. The chain is made from TRBV11-2 and TRBJ2-1; no D gene is confidently identified. Here is the DNA: TGTGCCAGCAGCTCTAGGGCCCTACACAAAACCTACAATGAGCAGTTCTTC. Translated, it gives CASSSRALHKTYNEQFF.